This TCR beta chain came from a study of memory CD4+ T cells and cytomegalovirus serostatus. Here immunoSEQ multiplex PCR was the method, and the copy in TCRdb shows in-frame clones only, minus some. The sample records about 47,000 clones, around four fifths being singletons. Single viable CD3+CD4+CD8-CD45RO+ cells were sorted as the memory CD4+ T cells. V lost 4 bases to trimming and J lost 2 bases, with 18 bases between them. CDR1 and CDR2 (germline): MGHRA, YSYEKL. The CDR3 sequence is 17 residues long. The origin of this receptor is an adult in good health and CMV-seropositive. What was sequenced was memory CD4+ T cells from blood. The chain recombines TRBV4-1 with TRBJ1-3; possibly TRBD1 for D (5 bases). The CDR3 bases are TGCGCCAGCAGCCTCTTAGCGGGGGAAGCTACTGGAAACACCATATATTTT. It yields the protein CASSLLAGEATGNTIYF.